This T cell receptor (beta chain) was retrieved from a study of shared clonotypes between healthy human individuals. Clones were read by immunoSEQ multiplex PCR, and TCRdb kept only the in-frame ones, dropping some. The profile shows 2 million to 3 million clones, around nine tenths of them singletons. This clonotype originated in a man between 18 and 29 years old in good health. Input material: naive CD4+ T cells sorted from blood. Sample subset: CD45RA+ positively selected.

CDR3 in DNA: TGCGCCAGCAGCTTTACAGGGTTTAATTCACCCCTCCACTTT. This sequence encodes CASSFTGFNSPLHF. The chain has TRBV5-1 and TRBJ1-6, with TRBD1 as a possible D gene (6 bases). V lost 2 bases and J 6 bases, leaving 9 bases between the germline ends. CDR1 is SGHRS and CDR2 is YFSETQ in the germline V gene. This CDR3 is built from 14 residues.